The T cell receptor (beta chain) described here comes from a study of control samples from healthy donors and cancer patients. The sample holds one count of this clone. CDR3 length: 14 residues. V lost 4 bases, J lost 9 bases, and 7 bases stayed unmatched. Germline V gives CDR1 SGHNT, CDR2 YYREEE (reference sequence). Clones were read by immunoSEQ multiplex PCR, and TCRdb kept only the in-frame ones, dropping some. The table lists 73,000 or so clones, about 88% of them singletons. The chain recombines TRBV5-4 with TRBJ2-1, with 10 bases matching TRBD2. The sequencing sample was made of blood. This TCR was recovered from a woman between 45 and 65 years old in good health. The CDR3 loop is CASSPSGRGSEQFF. The CDR3 DNA reads TGTGCCAGCAGCCCCAGCGGGAGGGGAAGTGAGCAGTTCTTC.